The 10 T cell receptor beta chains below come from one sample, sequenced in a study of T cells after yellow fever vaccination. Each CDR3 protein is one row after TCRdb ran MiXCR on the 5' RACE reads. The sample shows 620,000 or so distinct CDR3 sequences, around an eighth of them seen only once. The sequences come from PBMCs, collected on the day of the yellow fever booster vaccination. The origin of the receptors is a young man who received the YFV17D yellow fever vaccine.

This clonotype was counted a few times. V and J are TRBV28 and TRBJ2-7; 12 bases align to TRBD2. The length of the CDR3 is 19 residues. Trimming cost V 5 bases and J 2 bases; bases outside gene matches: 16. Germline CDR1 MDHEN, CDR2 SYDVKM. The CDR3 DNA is TGTGCCAGCAGTCCAAGACTAGCGGGAGTCCAAGGGGCGGCCTACGAGCAGTACTTC. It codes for CASSPRLAGVQGAAYEQYF.

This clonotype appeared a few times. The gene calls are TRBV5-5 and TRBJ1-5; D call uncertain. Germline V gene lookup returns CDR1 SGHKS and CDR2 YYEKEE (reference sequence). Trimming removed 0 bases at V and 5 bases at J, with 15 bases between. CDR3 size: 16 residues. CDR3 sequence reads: CASSLAGLEGDQPQHF. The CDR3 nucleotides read TGTGCCAGCAGCTTGGCCGGCCTGGAGGGCGATCAGCCCCAGCATTTT.

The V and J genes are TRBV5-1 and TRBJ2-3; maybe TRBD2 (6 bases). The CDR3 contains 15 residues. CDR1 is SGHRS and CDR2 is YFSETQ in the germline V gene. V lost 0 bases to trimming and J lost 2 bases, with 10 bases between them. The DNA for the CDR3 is TGCGCCAGCAGCTTGGTGGGAGGACACACAGATACGCAGTATTTT. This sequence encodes CASSLVGGHTDTQYF.

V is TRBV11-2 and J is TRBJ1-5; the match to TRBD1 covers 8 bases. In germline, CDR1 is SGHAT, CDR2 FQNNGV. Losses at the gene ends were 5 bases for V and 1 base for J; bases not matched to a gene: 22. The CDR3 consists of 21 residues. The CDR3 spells CASSKRTSADRAVMSNQPQHF. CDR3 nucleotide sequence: TGTGCCAGCAGCAAACGCACCAGCGCGGACAGGGCTGTGATGAGCAATCAGCCCCAGCATTTT.

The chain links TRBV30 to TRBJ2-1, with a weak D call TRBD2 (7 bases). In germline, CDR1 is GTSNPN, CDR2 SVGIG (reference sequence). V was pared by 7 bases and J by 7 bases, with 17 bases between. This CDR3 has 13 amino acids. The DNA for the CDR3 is TGTGCCTTTGAGGGACTACAGGGTAATGAGCAGTTCTTC. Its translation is CAFEGLQGNEQFF. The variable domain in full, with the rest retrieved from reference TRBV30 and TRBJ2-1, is SQTIHQWPATLVQPVGSPLSLECTVEGTSNPNLYWYRQAAGRGLQLLFYSVGIGQISSEVPQNLSASRPQDRQFILSSKKLLLSDSGFYLCAFEGLQGNEQFFGPGTRLTVL.

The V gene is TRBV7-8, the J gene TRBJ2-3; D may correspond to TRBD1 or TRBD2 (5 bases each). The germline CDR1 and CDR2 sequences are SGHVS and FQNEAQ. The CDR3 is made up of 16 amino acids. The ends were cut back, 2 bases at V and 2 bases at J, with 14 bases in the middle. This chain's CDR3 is CASSLPGPGFTDTQYF. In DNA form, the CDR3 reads TGTGCCAGCAGCTTACCGGGGCCAGGGTTCACAGATACGCAGTATTTT.

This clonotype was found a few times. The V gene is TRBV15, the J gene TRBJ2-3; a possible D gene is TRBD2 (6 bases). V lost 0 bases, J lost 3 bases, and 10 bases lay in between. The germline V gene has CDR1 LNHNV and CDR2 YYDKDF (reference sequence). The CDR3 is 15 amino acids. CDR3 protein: CATSRDREVTDTQYF. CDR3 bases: TGTGCCACCAGCAGAGATAGGGAGGTAACAGATACGCAGTATTTT. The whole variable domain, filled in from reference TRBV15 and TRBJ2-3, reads DAMVIQNPRYQVTQFGKPVTLSCSQTLNHNVMYWYQQKSSQAPKLLFHYYDKDFNNEADTPDNFQSRRPNTSFCFLDIRSPGLGDTAMYLCATSRDREVTDTQYFGPGTRLTVL.

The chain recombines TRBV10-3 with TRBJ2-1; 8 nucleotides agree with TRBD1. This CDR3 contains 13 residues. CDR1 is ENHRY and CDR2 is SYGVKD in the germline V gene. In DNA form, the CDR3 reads TGTGCGACAGGGGCAGATATTGGGAATGAGCAGTTCTTC. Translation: CATGADIGNEQFF.

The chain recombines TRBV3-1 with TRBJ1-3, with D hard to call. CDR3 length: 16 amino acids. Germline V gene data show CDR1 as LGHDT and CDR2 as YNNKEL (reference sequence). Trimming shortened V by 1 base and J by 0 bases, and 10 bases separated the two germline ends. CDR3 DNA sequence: TGTGCCAGCAGCCAAGGGGGAGTTAACTCTGGAAACACCATATATTTT. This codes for CASSQGGVNSGNTIYF.

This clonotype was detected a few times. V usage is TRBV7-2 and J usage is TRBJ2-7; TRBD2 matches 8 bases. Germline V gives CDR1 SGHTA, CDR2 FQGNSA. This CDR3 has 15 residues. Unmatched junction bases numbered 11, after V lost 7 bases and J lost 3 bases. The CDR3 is CASTNGRGALYEQYF. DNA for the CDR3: TGTGCCAGCACCAATGGGCGGGGGGCTCTCTACGAGCAGTACTTC.